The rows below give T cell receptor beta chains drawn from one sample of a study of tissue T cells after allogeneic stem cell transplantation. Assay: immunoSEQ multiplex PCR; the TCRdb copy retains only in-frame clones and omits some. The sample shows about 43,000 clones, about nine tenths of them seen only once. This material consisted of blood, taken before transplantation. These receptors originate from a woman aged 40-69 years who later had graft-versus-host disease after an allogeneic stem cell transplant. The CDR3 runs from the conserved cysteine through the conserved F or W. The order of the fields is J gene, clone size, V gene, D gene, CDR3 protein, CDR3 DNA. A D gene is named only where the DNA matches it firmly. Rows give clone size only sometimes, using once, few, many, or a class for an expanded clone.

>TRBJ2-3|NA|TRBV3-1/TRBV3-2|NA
CASSHRLADLHTQYF
TGTGCCAGCAGCCACCGACTGGCAGACCTTCATACGCAGTATTTT
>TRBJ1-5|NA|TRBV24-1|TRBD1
CATSETGDQPQHF
TGTGCCACCAGTGAGACAGGGGATCAGCCCCAGCATTTT
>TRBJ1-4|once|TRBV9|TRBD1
CASKAGTGPVSANEKLFF
TGTGCCAGTAAAGCTGGGACAGGCCCGGTTTCGGCTAATGAAAAACTGTTTTTT
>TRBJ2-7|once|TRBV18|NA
CASSPSAGGSSYEQYF
TGTGCCAGCTCACCTTCTGCCGGCGGTAGCTCCTACGAGCAGTACTTC
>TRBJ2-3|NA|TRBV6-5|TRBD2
CASTSGSFLTDTQYF
TGTGCCAGTACTAGCGGGAGCTTTCTCACAGATACGCAGTATTTT
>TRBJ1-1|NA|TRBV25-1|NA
CASSEITLARSTEAFF
TGTGCCAGCAGTGAAATAACCCTGGCCCGGAGCACTGAAGCTTTCTTT
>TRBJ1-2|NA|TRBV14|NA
CASSQDGAAISYGYTF
TGTGCCAGCAGCCAAGACGGTGCGGCAATATCCTATGGCTACACCTTC
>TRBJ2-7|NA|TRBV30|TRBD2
CAWGKRDYEQYF
TGTGCCTGGGGAAAGCGGGACTACGAGCAGTACTTC
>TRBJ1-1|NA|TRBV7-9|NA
CASSSGQLNTEAFF
TGTGCCAGCAGCAGCGGACAGTTAAACACTGAAGCTTTCTTT
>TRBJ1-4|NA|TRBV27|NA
CASSFGGGPGEKLFF
TGTGCCAGCAGTTTTGGCGGGGGGCCTGGTGAAAAACTGTTTTTT
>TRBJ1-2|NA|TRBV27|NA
CASSLSLRGTYGYTF
TGTGCCAGCAGTTTATCTTTACGAGGGACCTATGGCTACACCTTC
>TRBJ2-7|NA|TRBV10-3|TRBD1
CAIRGDRDNYEQYF
TGTGCCATCAGGGGAGACAGGGATAACTACGAGCAGTACTTC
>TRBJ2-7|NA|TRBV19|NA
CASSIAENSYEQYF
TGTGCCAGTAGTATAGCGGAAAACTCCTACGAGCAGTACTTC
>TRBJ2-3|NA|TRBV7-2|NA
CASSLAEKQYF
TGTGCCAGCAGCTTAGCGGAAAAGCAGTATTTT
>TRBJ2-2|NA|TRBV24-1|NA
CATSASGLVGFTGELFF
TGTGCCACCAGTGCCTCGGGCCTAGTGGGTTTCACCGGGGAGCTGTTTTTT
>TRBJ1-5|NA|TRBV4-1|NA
CASSQDTGPHQPQHF
TGCGCCAGCAGCCAAGATACAGGGCCTCATCAGCCCCAGCATTTT
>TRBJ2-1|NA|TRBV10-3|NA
CAISGSRLGSWEQFF
TGTGCCATCAGTGGGTCTAGGTTGGGGTCATGGGAGCAGTTCTTC
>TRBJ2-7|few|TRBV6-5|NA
CASSYSGQHSYEQYF
TGTGCCAGCAGTTACTCCGGACAACATTCCTACGAGCAGTACTTC
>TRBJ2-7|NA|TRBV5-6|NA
CASSLVPTSYEQYF
TGTGCCAGCAGCTTGGTACCAACAAGCTACGAGCAGTACTTC
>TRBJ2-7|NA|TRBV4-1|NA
CASSQDHGEQYF
TGCGCCAGCAGCCAAGATCACGGCGAGCAGTACTTC
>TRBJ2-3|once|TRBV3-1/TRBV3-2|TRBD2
CASRAGTSGSDTQYF
TGTGCCAGCAGAGCCGGGACTAGCGGATCAGATACGCAGTATTTT
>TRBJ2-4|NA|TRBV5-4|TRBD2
CASSLALSSGSRENIQYF
TGTGCCAGCAGCTTGGCCTTGTCTAGCGGGAGTCGTGAGAACATTCAGTACTTC
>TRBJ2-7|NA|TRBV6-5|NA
CASSYSWENEQYF
TGTGCCAGCAGTTACTCGTGGGAGAACGAGCAGTACTTC
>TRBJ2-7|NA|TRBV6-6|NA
CASSRPRGRTYEQYF
TGTGCCAGCAGTCGCCCGAGGGGCAGGACCTACGAGCAGTACTTC
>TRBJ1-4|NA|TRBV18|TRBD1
CASSPGQGNEKLFF
TGTGCCAGCTCACCGGGACAGGGTAATGAAAAACTGTTTTTT
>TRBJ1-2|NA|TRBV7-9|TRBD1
CASSPGTGYGYTF
TGTGCCAGCAGCCCCGGGACAGGCTATGGCTACACCTTC
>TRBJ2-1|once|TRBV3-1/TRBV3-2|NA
CASSQVSSNEQFF
TGTGCCAGCAGCCAAGTTAGTAGCAATGAGCAGTTCTTC
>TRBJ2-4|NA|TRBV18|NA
CASSPMPGVAKNIQYF
TGTGCCAGCTCACCAATGCCCGGGGTAGCCAAAAACATTCAGTACTTC
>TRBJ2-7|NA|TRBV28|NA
CASSPHVQGGGEQYF
TGTGCCAGCAGTCCACACGTTCAGGGGGGGGGAGAGCAGTACTTC
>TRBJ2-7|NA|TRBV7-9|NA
CASSPGGNYEQYF
TGTGCCAGCAGCCCGGGGGGCAACTACGAGCAGTACTTC
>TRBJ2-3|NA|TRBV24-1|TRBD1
CATSVTGTGNTDTQYF
TGTGCCACCAGTGTTACCGGGACAGGGAACACAGATACGCAGTATTTT
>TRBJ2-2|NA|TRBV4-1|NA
CASSQVRIEGGRYTGELFF
TGCGCCAGCAGCCAAGTCAGGATAGAAGGGGGTCGTTATACCGGGGAGCTGTTTTTT
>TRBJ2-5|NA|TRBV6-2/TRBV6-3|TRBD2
CASSYEASGRAFQETQYF
TGTGCCAGCAGTTACGAGGCTAGCGGGAGAGCTTTCCAAGAGACCCAGTACTTC
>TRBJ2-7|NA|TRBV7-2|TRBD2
CASSRSGTYEQYF
TGTGCCAGCAGCCGCAGCGGGACCTACGAGCAGTACTTC
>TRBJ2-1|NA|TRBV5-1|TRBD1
CASSLTGANSYNEQFF
TGCGCCAGCAGTCTTACAGGGGCCAACTCCTACAATGAGCAGTTCTTC
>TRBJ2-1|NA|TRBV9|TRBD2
CASSVAPSGYNEQFF
TGTGCCAGCAGCGTAGCTCCTAGCGGGTACAATGAGCAGTTCTTC
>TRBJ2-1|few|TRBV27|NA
CASSLGNEQFF
TGTGCCAGCAGTTTGGGGAATGAGCAGTTCTTC
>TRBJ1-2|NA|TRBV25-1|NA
CASSEYGGTYGYTF
TGTGCCAGCAGTGAATACGGCGGAACCTATGGCTACACCTTC
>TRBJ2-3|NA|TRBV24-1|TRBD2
CATSDLTSGRDTQYF
TGTGCCACCAGTGATTTAACTAGCGGGAGGGATACGCAGTATTTT
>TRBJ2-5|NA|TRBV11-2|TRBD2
CASSLGLAETQYF
TGTGCCAGCAGCCTGGGACTAGCGGAGACCCAGTACTTC
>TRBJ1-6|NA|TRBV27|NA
CATKSDSRSPLHF
TGTGCCACCAAATCGGACAGTCGCTCACCCCTCCACTTT
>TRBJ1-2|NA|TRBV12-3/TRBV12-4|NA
CASSLQYGYTF
TGTGCCAGCAGTTTACAGTATGGCTACACCTTC
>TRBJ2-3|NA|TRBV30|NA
CAWSDQGTDTQYF
TGTGCCTGGAGTGATCAGGGCACAGATACGCAGTATTTT
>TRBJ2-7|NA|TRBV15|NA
CATSSSLEVYEQYF
TGTGCCACCAGCAGTAGCCTGGAGGTATACGAGCAGTACTTC
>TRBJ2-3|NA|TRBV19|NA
CASSIRGEGGTQYF
TGTGCCAGTAGTATACGTGGGGAAGGGGGTACGCAGTATTTT
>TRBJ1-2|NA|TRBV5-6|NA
CASSLYRQDYGYTF
TGTGCCAGCAGCTTGTATCGACAGGACTATGGCTACACCTTC
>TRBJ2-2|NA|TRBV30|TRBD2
CAWSVGGTGELFF
TGTGCCTGGAGTGTCGGGGGGACCGGGGAGCTGTTTTTT
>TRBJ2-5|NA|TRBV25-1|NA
CASSEYPPGETQYF
TGTGCCAGCAGTGAATATCCCCCGGGGGAGACCCAGTACTTC
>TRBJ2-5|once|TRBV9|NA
CASSPGTARGETQYF
TGTGCCAGCAGCCCGGGGACCGCGAGGGGGGAGACCCAGTACTTC
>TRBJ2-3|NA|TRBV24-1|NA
CATSGHLTDTQYF
TGTGCCACCTCTGGACACCTCACAGATACGCAGTATTTT
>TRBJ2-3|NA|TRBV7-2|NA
CASRGAQTTDTQYF
TGTGCCAGCAGGGGGGCGCAGACCACAGATACGCAGTATTTT
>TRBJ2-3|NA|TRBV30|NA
CAWSAPGHNTQYF
TGTGCCTGGAGCGCACCGGGACACAATACGCAGTATTTT
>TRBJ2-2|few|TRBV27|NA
CASTQGGRVTGELFF
TGTGCCAGCACCCAGGGGGGCAGGGTGACCGGGGAGCTGTTTTTT
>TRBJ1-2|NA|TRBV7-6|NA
CASSLGSVDYTF
TGTGCCAGCAGCTTAGGGTCTGTCGACTACACCTTC
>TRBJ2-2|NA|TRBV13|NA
CASSLGPGLWTGELFF
TGTGCCAGCAGCTTAGGTCCAGGGTTATGGACCGGGGAGCTGTTTTTT